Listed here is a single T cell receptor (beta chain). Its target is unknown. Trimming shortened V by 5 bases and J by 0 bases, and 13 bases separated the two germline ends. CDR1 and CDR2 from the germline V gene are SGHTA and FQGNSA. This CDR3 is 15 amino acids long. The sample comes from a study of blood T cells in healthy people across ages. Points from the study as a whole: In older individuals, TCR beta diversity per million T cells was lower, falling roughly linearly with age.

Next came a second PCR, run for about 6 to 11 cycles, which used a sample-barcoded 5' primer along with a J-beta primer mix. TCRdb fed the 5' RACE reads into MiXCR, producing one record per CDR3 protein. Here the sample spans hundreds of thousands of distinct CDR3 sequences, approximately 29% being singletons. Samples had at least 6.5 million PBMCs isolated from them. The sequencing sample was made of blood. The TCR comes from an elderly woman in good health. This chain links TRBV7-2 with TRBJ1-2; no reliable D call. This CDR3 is CASSTRTAANYGYTF. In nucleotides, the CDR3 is TGTGCCAGCAGCACCCGGACGGCTGCTAACTATGGCTACACCTTC.